Sequencing of this T cell receptor beta chain was carried out in a study of T cell clonality in common variable immunodeficiency. Findings and caveats of the study: Common variable immunodeficiency TCR beta sequences reportedly had fewer deletions and N-nucleotide insertions.

Clones were read by immunoSEQ multiplex PCR, and TCRdb kept only the in-frame ones, dropping some. The sample is made up of more than 9,000 clones, none counted only once. A note on this clone: Its matching antigen is unknown.

The sequenced sample was peripheral blood mononuclear cells. The TCR comes from a human donor with common variable immunodeficiency.

CDR3 DNA (partial): TGTGCCACCGACGTTTTGAGCGGGGGCGAG. Translated: CATDVLSGGE. The whole CDR3 protein reads CATDVLSGGEQYF. The rearrangement links TRBV2 to TRBJ2-7, with 8 bases fitting TRBD2. The read stops 3 residues short of the end of the CDR3; the missing end is completed from the germline J gene. V was clipped by 10 bases and J by 6 bases; unmatched bases: 11. CDR3 size: 13 residues. Germline CDR1 reads SNHLY; CDR2 reads FYNNEI.